This T cell receptor beta chain derives from a study of ipilimumab plus nivolumab after autologous stem cell transplantation. This CDR3 is built from 13 residues. J lost 5 bases, V lost 5 bases, and 4 bases had no gene match. CDR1 is MNHEY and CDR2 is SVGAGI in the germline V gene. The repertoire was sequenced with immunoSEQ multiplex PCR; TCRdb's copy has only in-frame clones and lacks some. Here the sample spans tens of thousands of clones, 83% being singletons. Dosing: nivolumab 3 mg/kg IV, weeks 1, 4, 7, 10, then every two weeks to week 26. The receptor comes from a male donor with diffuse large B-cell lymphoma. The sample in question was PBMCs, obtained in a trial of ipilimumab plus nivolumab as post-transplant consolidation. The chain combines TRBV6-5 with TRBJ1-1; 8 bases are a match to TRBD1. CDR3 bases: TGTGCCAGCAGTGGACAGGGATGGACTGAAGCTTTCTTT. This translates into CASSGQGWTEAFF.